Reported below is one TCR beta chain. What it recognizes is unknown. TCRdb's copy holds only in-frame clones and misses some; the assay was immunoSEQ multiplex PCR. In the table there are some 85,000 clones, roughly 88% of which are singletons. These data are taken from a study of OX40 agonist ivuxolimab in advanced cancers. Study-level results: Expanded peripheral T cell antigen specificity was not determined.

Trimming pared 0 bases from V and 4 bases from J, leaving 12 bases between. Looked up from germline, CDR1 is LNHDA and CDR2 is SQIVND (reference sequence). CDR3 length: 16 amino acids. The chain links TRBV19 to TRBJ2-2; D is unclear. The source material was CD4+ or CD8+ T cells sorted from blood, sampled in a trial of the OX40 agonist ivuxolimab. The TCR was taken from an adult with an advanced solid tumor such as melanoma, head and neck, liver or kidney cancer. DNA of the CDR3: TGTGCCAGTAGTATAGAGTGGCAGTTGCTCACCGGGGAGCTGTTTTTT. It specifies CASSIEWQLLTGELFF. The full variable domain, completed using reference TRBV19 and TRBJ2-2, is DGGITQSPKYLFRKEGQNVTLSCEQNLNHDAMYWYRQDPGQGLRLIYYSQIVNDFQKGDIAEGYSVSREKKESFPLTVTSAQKNPTAFYLCASSIEWQLLTGELFFGEGSRLTVL.